The text below deals with one TCR beta chain. Its antigen remains unknown. MiXCR was run by TCRdb on the reads, yielding one entry per CDR3 protein. This sample has 900,000 to 950,000 distinct CDR3 sequences, with roughly 30% found just once. The data derive from a study of T cell repertoires in cytomegalovirus infection. Turning to the study itself: It was recently identified HLA-C-restricted and well-studied HLA-B-restricted CMV epitopes that the study used. Carrying CMV and the relevant HLA type showed in public TCR beta signatures. Overall study findings and caveats: HLA-C-restricted CMV clonotypes gave the most frequent clonotype in two of eight donors. Based on cumulative public TCR beta family frequency, carriers of CMV plus the relevant HLA were identified.

The CDR3 sequence is 15 residues long. Trimming removed 6 bases at V and 0 bases at J, with 11 bases between. The V gene's germline CDR1 is MNHGY and CDR2 SAAAGT. The sequencing used cultured CD8+ T cells from PBMCs, collected from culture after CMV antigen stimulation. The sequence was collected from a human donor in good health (CMV status not recorded). Some clones in this sample may be carry-over from other donors' samples. This chain uses TRBV6-8 with TRBJ1-4; no definite D call. CDR3 loop: CASRGRRATNEKLFF. In nucleotides, the CDR3 is TGTGCCAGCAGAGGAAGGCGGGCAACTAATGAAAAACTGTTTTTT.